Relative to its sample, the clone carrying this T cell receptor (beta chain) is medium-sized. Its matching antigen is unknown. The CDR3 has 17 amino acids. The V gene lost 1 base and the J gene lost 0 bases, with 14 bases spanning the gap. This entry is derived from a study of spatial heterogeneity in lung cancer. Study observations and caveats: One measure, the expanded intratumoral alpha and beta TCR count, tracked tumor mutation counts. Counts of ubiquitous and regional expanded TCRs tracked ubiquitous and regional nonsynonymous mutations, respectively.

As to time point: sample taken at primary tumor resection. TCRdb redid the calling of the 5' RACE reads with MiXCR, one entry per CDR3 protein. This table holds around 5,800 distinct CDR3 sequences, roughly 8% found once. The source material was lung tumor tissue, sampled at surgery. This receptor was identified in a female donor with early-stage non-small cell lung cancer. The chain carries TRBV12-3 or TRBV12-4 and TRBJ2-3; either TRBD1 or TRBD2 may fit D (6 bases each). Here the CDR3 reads CASSLGVGGLSTDTQYF. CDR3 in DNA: TGTGCCAGCAGTTTAGGGGTAGGGGGGCTAAGCACAGATACGCAGTATTTT.